The present TCR beta chain was sequenced within a study of blood T cells in healthy people across ages. Combining a sample-barcoded 5' primer with a J-beta primer mix, a second PCR ran for roughly 7 to 12 cycles. TCRdb reanalysed the 5' RACE reads using MiXCR and keeps one entry per CDR3 protein. The data hold approximately 940,000 distinct CDR3 sequences, with roughly 48% observed a single time. The CDR3 consists of 17 residues. Sample: blood. The rearrangement links TRBV21-1 to TRBJ1-2; the D call of TRBD1 is as the table states it, not checked on the DNA. TRBV21-1 is a recognized pseudogene. The TCR comes from a man aged 30 to 39 in good health. Written as DNA, the CDR3 is TGTGCCAGCAGCAAACCCGGGGGGCAGGGAGGTTTGAATGGCTACACCTTC. It is translated as CASSKPGGQGGLNGYTF.